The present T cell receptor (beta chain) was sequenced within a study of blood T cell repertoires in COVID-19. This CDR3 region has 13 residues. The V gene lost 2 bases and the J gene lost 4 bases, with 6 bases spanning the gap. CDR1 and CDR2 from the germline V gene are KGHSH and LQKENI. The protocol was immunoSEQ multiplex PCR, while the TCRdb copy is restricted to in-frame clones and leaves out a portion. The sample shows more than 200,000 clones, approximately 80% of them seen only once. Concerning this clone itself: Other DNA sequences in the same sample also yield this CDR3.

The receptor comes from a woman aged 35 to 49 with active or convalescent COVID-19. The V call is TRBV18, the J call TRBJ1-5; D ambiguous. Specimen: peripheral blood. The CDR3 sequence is CASSPTGNQPQHF. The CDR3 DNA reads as TGTGCCAGCTCACCAACGGGTAATCAGCCCCAGCATTTT.